The table lists the clone carrying this T cell receptor beta chain with many counts. What it binds is not known. The germline gives CDR1 SGHVS, CDR2 FQNEAQ. V dropped 0 bases and J dropped 6 bases, with 11 bases sitting between them. The CDR3 totals 14 residues. This specimen comes from a study of regulatory T cells in long-lasting Graves disease. General study results and limits: Peripheral blood, not thyroid tissue, was the sole material studied.

Time point specified: persistent/refractory GD, antithyroid drugs over 5 years with positive TRAb. The TCR library was prepared using RNA isolated from PBMCs. Library construction for TCR beta used iRepertoire HTBI primers and Arm-PCR of CDR3 regions. In TCRdb, the multiplex PCR reads were re-called with MiXCR into one record per CDR3 protein. The table records roughly 470,000 distinct CDR3 sequences, around 20% of them present only once. The chain is built from TRBV7-8 and TRBJ1-1; D possibly corresponds to TRBD1 (5 bases). The sample here was peripheral blood mononuclear cells (PBMCs), taken when the disease was refractory, from a patient treated with antithyroid drugs. The TCR comes from a female donor with Graves disease. The CDR3 reads CASSLARGSAEAFF. For the CDR3, the DNA is TGTGCCAGCAGCTTAGCGCGGGGCTCGGCTGAAGCTTTCTTT.